The source of this T cell receptor (beta chain) is a study of cytomegalovirus exposure and HLA in healthy donors. Regarding the study as a whole: No immune exposure information besides CMV serostatus was available.

Remarks on this clone: Its matching antigen is unknown.

The length of the CDR3 is 16 residues. The V and J ends lost 5 bases and 7 bases, in that order; junction bases with no gene match: 11. CDR1 SEHNR and CDR2 FQNEAQ come from the germline V gene (reference sequence). The PCR had 60 Vbeta and 13 Jbeta primers. Clones were read by immunoSEQ multiplex PCR, and TCRdb kept only the in-frame ones, dropping some. This sample contains about 60,000 clones. The sequence derives from a man in his fifties or sixties in good health and CMV-seropositive. The chain combines TRBV7-9 with TRBJ1-6; 7 nucleotides match TRBD1. Input material: PBMCs. CDR3 bases: TGTGCCAGCAGCCTAACAGGGGCCACGCAGAATTCACCCCTCCACTTT. This codes for CASSLTGATQNSPLHF.